The subject of this entry is one TCR beta chain. The CDR3 has 12 residues. From germline, CDR1 is GTSNPN and CDR2 SVGIG (reference sequence). The record originates from a study of monozygotic twins with inflammatory bowel disease. Template switching added UMIs carrying a 6-nucleotide sample barcode. TCRdb derives one entry per CDR3 protein from the 5' RACE reads, leaving out DNA. Found here are around 400,000 distinct CDR3 sequences; the top ten clones hold 2% to 3%. This chain connects TRBV30 to TRBJ2-2. Specimen: blood. The clonotype comes from a human donor with ulcerative colitis or Crohn's disease, or a healthy co-twin of an affected twin (not recorded which). The CDR3 spells CAWCRNTGELFF. The whole variable domain, filled in from reference TRBV30 and TRBJ2-2, reads SQTIHQWPATLVQPVGSPLSLECTVEGTSNPNLYWYRQAAGRGLQLLFYSVGIGQISSEVPQNLSASRPQDRQFILSSKKLLLSDSGFYLCAWCRNTGELFFGEGSRLTVL.